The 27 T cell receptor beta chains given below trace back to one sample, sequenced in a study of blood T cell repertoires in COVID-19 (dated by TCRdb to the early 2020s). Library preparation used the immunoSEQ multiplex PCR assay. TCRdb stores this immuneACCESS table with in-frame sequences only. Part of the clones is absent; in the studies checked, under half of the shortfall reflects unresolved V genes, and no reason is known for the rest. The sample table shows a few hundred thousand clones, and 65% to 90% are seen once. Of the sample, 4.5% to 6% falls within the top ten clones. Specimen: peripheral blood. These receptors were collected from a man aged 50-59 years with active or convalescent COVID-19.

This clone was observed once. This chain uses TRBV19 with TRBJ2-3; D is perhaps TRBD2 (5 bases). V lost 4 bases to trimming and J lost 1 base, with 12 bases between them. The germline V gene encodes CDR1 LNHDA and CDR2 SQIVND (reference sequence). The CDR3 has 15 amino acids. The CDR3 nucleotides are TGTGCCAGTAGTAGGGAGCAGTCACGCACAGATACGCAGTATTTT. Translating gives CASSREQSRTDTQYF.

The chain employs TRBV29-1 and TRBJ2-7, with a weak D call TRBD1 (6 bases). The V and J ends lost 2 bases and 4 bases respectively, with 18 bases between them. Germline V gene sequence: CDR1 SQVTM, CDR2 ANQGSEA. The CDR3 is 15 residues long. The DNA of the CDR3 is TGCAGCGTTGAAACATCCCGGGACAAAGAATACGAGCAGTACTTC. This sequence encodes CSVETSRDKEYEQYF.

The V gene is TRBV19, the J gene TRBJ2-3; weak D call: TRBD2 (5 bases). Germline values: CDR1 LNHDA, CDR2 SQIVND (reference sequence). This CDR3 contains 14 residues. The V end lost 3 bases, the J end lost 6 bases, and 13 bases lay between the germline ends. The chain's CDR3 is CASSMDGDGDTQYF. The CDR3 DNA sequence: TGTGCCAGTAGTATGGACGGGGATGGGGATACGCAGTATTTT.

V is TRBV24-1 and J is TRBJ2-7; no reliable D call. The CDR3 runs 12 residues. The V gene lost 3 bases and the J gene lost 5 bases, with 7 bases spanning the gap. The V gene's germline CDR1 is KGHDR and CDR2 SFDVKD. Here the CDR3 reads CATSDETHEQYF. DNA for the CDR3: TGTGCCACCAGTGATGAAACTCACGAGCAGTACTTC.

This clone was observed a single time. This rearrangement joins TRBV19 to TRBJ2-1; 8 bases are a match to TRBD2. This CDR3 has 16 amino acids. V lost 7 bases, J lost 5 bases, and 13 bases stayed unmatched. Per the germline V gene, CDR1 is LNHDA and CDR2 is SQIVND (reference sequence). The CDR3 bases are TGTGCCAGTAACCTGGCCGGGAGGGCACGGGACAATGAGCAGTTCTTC. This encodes CASNLAGRARDNEQFF.

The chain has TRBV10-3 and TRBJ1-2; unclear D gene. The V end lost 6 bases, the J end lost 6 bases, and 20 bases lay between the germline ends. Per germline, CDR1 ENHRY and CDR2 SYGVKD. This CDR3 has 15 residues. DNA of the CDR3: TGTGCCATCAGACCTTTCTCGAGGGCTATCGATGGCTACACCTTC. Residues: CAIRPFSRAIDGYTF.

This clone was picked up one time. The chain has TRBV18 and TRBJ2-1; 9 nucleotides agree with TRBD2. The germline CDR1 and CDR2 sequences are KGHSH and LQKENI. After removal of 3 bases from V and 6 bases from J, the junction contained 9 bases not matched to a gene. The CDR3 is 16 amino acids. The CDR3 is CASSPLTSGYTNEQFF. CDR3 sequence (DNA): TGTGCCAGCTCACCTCTGACTAGCGGATACACCAATGAGCAGTTCTTC.

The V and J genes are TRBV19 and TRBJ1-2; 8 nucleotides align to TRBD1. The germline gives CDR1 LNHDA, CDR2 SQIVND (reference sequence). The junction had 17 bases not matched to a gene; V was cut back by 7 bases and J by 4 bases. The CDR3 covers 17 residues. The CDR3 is CASTMTGARGAVYGYTF. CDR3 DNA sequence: TGTGCCAGTACCATGACAGGGGCCCGGGGGGCGGTCTATGGCTACACCTTC.

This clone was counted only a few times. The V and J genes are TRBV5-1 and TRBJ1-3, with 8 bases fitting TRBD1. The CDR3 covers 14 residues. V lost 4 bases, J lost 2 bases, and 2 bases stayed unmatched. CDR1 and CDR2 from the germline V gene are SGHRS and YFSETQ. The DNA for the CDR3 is TGCGCCAGCAGCCAGGACAGGGCTGGAAACACCATATATTTT. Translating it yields CASSQDRAGNTIYF.

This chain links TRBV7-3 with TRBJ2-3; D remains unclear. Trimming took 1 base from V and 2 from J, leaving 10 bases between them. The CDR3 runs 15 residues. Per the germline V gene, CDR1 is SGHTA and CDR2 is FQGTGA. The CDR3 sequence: CASSLIGQVTDTQYF. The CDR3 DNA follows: TGTGCCAGCAGCTTAATAGGTCAGGTCACAGATACGCAGTATTTT.

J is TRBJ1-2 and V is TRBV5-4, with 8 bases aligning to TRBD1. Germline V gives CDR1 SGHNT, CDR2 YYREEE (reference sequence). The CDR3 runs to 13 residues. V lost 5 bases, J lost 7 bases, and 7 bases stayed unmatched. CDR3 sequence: CASSMTGDLGYTF. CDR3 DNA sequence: TGTGCCAGCAGTATGACAGGGGACCTTGGCTACACCTTC.

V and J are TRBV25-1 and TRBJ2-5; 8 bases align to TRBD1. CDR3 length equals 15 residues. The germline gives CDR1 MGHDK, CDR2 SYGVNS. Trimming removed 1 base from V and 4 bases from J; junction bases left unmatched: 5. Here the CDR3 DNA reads TGTGCCAGCAGTGAATGGTGGACAGGGACAGAGACCCAGTACTTC. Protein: CASSEWWTGTETQYF.

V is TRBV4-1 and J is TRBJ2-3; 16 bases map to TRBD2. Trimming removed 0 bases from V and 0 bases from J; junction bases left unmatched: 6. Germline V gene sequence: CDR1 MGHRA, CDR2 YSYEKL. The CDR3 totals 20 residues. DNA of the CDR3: TGCGCCAGCAGCCAAGATCTAGGGACTAGCGGGAGGGTTAGCACAGATACGCAGTATTTT. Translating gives CASSQDLGTSGRVSTDTQYF.

This CDR3 is CASSPAEASGYGYTF. CDR3 sequence (DNA): TGTGCCAGCTCACCAGCTGAGGCGAGTGGCTATGGCTACACCTTC. The chain combines TRBV18 with TRBJ1-2; D is undetermined. The CDR3 is 15 residues long. Germline V lookup: CDR1 KGHSH, CDR2 LQKENI. The V and J ends lost 2 bases and 4 bases respectively, with 14 bases between them.

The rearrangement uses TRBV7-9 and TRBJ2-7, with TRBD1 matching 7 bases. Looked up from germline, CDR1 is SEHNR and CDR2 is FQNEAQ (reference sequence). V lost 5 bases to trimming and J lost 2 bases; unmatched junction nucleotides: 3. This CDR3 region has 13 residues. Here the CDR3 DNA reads TGTGCCAGCAGCGCCGGGACAGCCTACGAGCAGTACTTC. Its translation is CASSAGTAYEQYF.

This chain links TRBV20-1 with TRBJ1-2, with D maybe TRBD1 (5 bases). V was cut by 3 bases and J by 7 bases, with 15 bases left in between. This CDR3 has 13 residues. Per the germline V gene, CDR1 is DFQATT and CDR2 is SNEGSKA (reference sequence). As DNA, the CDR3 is TGCAGTGCTAGTACTCTTGGCGGGGGTGGCTACACCTTC. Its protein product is CSASTLGGGGYTF.

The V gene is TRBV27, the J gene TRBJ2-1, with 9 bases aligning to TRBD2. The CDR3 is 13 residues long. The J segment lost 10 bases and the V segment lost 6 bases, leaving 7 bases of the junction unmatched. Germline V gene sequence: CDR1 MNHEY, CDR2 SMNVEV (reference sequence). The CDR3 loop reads CASSRSGSGEQFF. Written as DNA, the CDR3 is TGTGCCAGCAGCCGTAGCGGGAGCGGAGAGCAGTTCTTC.

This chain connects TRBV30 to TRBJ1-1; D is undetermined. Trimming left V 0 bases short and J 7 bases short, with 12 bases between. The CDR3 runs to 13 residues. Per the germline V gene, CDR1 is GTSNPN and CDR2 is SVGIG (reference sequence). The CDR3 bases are TGTGCCTGGAGTGTAAGTGGCGGCCATGAAGCTTTCTTT. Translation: CAWSVSGGHEAFF. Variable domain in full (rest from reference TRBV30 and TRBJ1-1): SQTIHQWPATLVQPVGSPLSLECTVEGTSNPNLYWYRQAAGRGLQLLFYSVGIGQISSEVPQNLSASRPQDRQFILSSKKLLLSDSGFYLCAWSVSGGHEAFFGQGTRLTVV.

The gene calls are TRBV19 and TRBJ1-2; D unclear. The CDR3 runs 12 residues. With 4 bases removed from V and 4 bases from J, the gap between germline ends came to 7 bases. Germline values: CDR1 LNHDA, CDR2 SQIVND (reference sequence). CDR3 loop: CASSTGTYGYTF. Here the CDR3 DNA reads TGTGCCAGTAGTACGGGAACCTATGGCTACACCTTC.

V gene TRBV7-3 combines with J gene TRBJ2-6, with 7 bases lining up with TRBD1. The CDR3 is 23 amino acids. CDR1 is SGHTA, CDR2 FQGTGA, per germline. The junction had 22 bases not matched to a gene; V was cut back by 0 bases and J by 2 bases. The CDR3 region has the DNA TGTGCCAGCAGCTTAACTGCCCTCCTGCGAACAGGGGATTACTTAGCTGGGGCCAACGTCCTGACTTTC. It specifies CASSLTALLRTGDYLAGANVLTF.

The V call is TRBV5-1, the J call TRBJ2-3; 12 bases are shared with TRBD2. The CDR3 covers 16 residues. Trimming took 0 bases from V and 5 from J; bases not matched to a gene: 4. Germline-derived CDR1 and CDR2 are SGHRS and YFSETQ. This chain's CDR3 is CASSLERGLAGDTQYF. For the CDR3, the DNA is TGCGCCAGCAGCTTGGAGCGGGGACTAGCGGGAGATACGCAGTATTTT.

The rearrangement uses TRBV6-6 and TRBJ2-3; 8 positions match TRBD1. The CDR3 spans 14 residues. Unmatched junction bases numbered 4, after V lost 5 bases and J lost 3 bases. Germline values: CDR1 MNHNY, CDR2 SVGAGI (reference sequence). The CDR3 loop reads CASSLRGRTDTQYF. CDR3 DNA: TGTGCCAGCAGTCTCAGGGGGCGGACAGATACGCAGTATTTT.

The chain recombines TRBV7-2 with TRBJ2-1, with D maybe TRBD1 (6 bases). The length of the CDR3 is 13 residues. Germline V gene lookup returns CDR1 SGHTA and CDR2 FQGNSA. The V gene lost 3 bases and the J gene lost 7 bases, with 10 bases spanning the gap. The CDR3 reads CASSFRTVNEQFF. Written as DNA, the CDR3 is TGTGCCAGCAGCTTTAGGACAGTTAATGAGCAGTTCTTC.

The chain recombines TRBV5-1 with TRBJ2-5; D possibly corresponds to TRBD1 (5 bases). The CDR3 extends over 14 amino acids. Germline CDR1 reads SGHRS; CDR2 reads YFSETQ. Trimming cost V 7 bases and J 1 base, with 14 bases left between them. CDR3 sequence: CASSPPGSQETQYF. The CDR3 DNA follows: TGCGCCAGCTCCCCTCCAGGGTCCCAAGAGACCCAGTACTTC. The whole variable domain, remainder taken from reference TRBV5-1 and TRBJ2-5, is KAGVTQTPRYLIKTRGQQVTLSCSPISGHRSVSWYQQTPGQGLQFLFEYFSETQRNKGNFPGRFSGRQFSNSRSEMNVSTLELGDSALYLCASSPPGSQETQYFGPGTRLLVL.

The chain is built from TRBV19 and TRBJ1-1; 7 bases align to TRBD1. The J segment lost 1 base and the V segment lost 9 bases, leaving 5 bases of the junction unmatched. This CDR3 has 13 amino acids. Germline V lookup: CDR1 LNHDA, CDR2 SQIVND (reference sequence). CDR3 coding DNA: TGTGCCAGGGCGGGACAGCAGAACACTGAAGCTTTCTTT. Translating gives CARAGQQNTEAFF.

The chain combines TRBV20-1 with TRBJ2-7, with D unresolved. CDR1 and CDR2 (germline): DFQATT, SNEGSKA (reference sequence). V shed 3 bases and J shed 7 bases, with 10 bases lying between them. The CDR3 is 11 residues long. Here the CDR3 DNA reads TGCAGTGCTAGTTCTATCGCGGAGCAGTACTTC. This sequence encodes CSASSIAEQYF.

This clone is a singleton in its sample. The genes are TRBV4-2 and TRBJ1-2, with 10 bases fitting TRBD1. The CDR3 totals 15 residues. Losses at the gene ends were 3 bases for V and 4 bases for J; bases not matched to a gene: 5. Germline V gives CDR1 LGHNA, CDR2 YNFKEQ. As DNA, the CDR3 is TGTGCCAGCAGCCAGGAGACAGGGGGCGGCTATGGCTACACCTTC. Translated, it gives CASSQETGGGYGYTF.